A single sample gave rise to the 4 T cell receptor beta chains below, sequenced in a study of blood T cell repertoires in COVID-19. Sequenced by immunoSEQ multiplex PCR; TCRdb stores in-frame clones only, minus some. The data hold 250,000 or so clones, with around 84% observed a single time. The sample taken for sequencing was peripheral blood. The source is a woman between 40 and 55 years old who had recovered from COVID-19.

V is TRBV6-5 and J is TRBJ1-5, with 7 bases matching TRBD1. V shed 6 bases, J shed 5 bases, and the junction held 1 base outside the gene matches. CDR1 is MNHEY and CDR2 is SVGAGI in the germline V gene. The length of the CDR3 is 12 residues. CDR3 bases: TGTGCCAGCAGACAGGGGTATCAGCCCCAGCATTTT. Its protein product is CASRQGYQPQHF.

V and J are TRBV7-2 and TRBJ1-6; 9 bases fit TRBD1. There are 15 residues in the CDR3. J was trimmed by 10 bases and V by 3 bases; bases with no gene match: 7. Germline V gives CDR1 SGHTA, CDR2 FQGNSA. CDR3 nucleotides: TGTGCCAGCAGCTTGAGGGGACAGGGAGGGTCACCCCTCCACTTT. Translated, it gives CASSLRGQGGSPLHF.

V usage is TRBV5-1 and J usage is TRBJ2-3; D remains unclear. Germline V CDR1 and CDR2: SGHRS, YFSETQ. V lost 4 bases to trimming and J lost 1 base, with 10 bases between them. This CDR3 has 14 residues. DNA for the CDR3: TGCGCCAGCAGCGGGCAGGCCGGCACAGATACGCAGTATTTT. Translated: CASSGQAGTDTQYF.

The chain uses TRBV9 and TRBJ1-3; the D is unclear. The CDR3 sequence is 16 residues long. V lost 0 bases to trimming and J lost 2 bases, with 12 bases between them. Germline V gene sequence: CDR1 SGDLS, CDR2 YYNGEE. The CDR3 DNA follows: TGTGCCAGCAGCGTAGCGGGAACCCTCCCTGGAAACACCATATATTTT. Translated: CASSVAGTLPGNTIYF.